One sample yielded the 30 T cell receptor beta chains listed below, sequenced in a study of graft-versus-host responses after intestinal transplantation. These receptors are not linked to any known antigen. TCRdb keeps only in-frame clones here, not all; method: immunoSEQ multiplex PCR. Here the sample spans about 70,000 clones, approximately 96% being singletons. The starting material was unstimulated CD8+ T cells sorted from spleen or lymph node cells, obtained before intestinal transplant. The source is a human donor who received an intestinal transplant.

In its sample, this clone was seen once. The CDR3 DNA reads TGTGCCAGCTCACCCCTCCGTGGGTTTTATGGCTACACCTTC. It yields the protein CASSPLRGFYGYTF. The J gene is TRBJ1-2, the V gene TRBV18; D call uncertain. Germline V gives CDR1 KGHSH, CDR2 LQKENI. V was pared by 3 bases and J by 5 bases, with 13 bases between. The length of the CDR3 is 14 residues.

The chain couples TRBV5-4 to TRBJ1-1; weak D call: TRBD1 (6 bases). CDR1 is SGHNT and CDR2 is YYREEE in the germline V gene (reference sequence). The CDR3 has 12 residues. V lost 1 base and J lost 5, with 6 bases in between. This CDR3 reads CASSLRGTEAFF. CDR3 sequence (DNA): TGTGCCAGCAGCTTGAGGGGGACTGAAGCTTTCTTT.

CDR3 coding DNA: TGTGCCAGCTCCCCGGCCCTCCGACTAGCGGGAGTCTACGAGCAGTACTTC. It yields the protein CASSPALRLAGVYEQYF. The J gene is TRBJ2-7, the V gene TRBV18; 12 nucleotides agree with TRBD2. The V gene end was trimmed by 6 bases and the J gene end by 3 bases; junction bases not matched to a gene: 12. The CDR3 consists of 17 residues. Germline V lookup: CDR1 KGHSH, CDR2 LQKENI.

The V call is TRBV19, the J call TRBJ2-1, with a weak D call TRBD2 (6 bases). Germline CDR1 is LNHDA and CDR2 is SQIVND (reference sequence). The germline V and J ends were trimmed by 5 bases and 6 bases, with 11 bases remaining between them. This CDR3 has 13 amino acids. The CDR3 DNA reads TGTGCCAGTAGTGTCACTAGCTCCAATGAGCAGTTCTTC. Residues: CASSVTSSNEQFF.

The chain joins TRBV27 to TRBJ1-5; possible D gene TRBD1, 5 bases. The CDR3 contains 14 residues. Germline V gene data show CDR1 as MNHEY and CDR2 as SMNVEV (reference sequence). V lost 3 bases and J lost 0, with 6 bases in between. The CDR3 region has the DNA TGTGCCAGCAGTTTGGGGACTAGCAATCAGCCCCAGCATTTT. As protein: CASSLGTSNQPQHF.

The V and J genes are TRBV7-9 and TRBJ2-7; D unclear. This CDR3 has 12 amino acids. Germline CDR1 and CDR2: SEHNR and FQNEAQ (reference sequence). V shed 7 bases and J shed 2 bases, with 9 bases lying between them. CDR3 in DNA: TGTGCCAGCACCCAAAGGGCCTACGAGCAGTACTTC. Encoded protein: CASTQRAYEQYF.

The gene calls are TRBV28 and TRBJ2-7, with 9 bases lining up with TRBD1. Per germline, CDR1 MDHEN and CDR2 SYDVKM. V gave up 1 base and J gave up 3 bases; unmatched junction bases: 10. There are 17 residues in the CDR3. The CDR3 reads CASSLLGTGNELYEQYF. Written as DNA, the CDR3 is TGTGCCAGCAGTTTATTAGGGACAGGGAACGAACTCTACGAGCAGTACTTC. Variable domain in full (rest from reference TRBV28 and TRBJ2-7): DVKVTQSSRYLVKRTGEKVFLECVQDMDHENMFWYRQDPGLGLRLIYFSYDVKMKEKGDIPEGYSVSREKKERFSLILESASTNQTSMYLCASSLLGTGNELYEQYFGPGTRLTVT.

This clone was picked up one time. The chain has TRBV11-1 and TRBJ2-7, with TRBD2 identical over 14 bases. The CDR3 is 16 amino acids. Trimming cost V 6 bases and J 4 bases; bases outside gene matches: 8. The V gene's germline CDR1 is SGHAT and CDR2 FQDESV (reference sequence). The CDR3, as DNA: TGTGCCAGCAGTCCCGGGACTAGCGGGAGTCAATACGAGCAGTACTTC. Translating gives CASSPGTSGSQYEQYF.

The chain couples TRBV7-9 to TRBJ1-2; D unclear. In germline, CDR1 is SEHNR, CDR2 FQNEAQ (reference sequence). V lost 1 base and J 6 bases, leaving 9 bases between the germline ends. This CDR3 is built from 13 residues. CDR3: CASSLEGKHGYTF. The CDR3 DNA follows: TGTGCCAGCAGCTTAGAAGGGAAGCATGGCTACACCTTC.

This chain joins TRBV15 and TRBJ2-1; possibly TRBD1 for D (5 bases). The CDR3 is made up of 13 amino acids. V was pared by 0 bases and J by 9 bases, with 9 bases between. Germline values: CDR1 LNHNV, CDR2 YYDKDF (reference sequence). CDR3 nucleotide sequence: TGTGCCACCAGCAGAGATGAGCAGGGTGAGCAGTTCTTC. It translates to CATSRDEQGEQFF.

The gene calls are TRBV27 and TRBJ2-7; tentatively, D is TRBD1 or TRBD2 (5 bases each). The CDR3 length is 13 residues. V lost 4 bases and J lost 0, with 7 bases in between. Germline-derived CDR1 and CDR2 are MNHEY and SMNVEV (reference sequence). CDR3 in DNA: TGTGCCAGCAGTTACGGGACCTCCTACGAGCAGTACTTC. The encoded protein is CASSYGTSYEQYF.

This chain links TRBV6-6 with TRBJ2-3; 7 bases are a match to TRBD2. Looked up from germline, CDR1 is MNHNY and CDR2 is SVGAGI (reference sequence). V lost 9 bases to trimming and J lost 1 base; unmatched junction nucleotides: 13. The CDR3 is 16 residues long. CDR3 protein: CASHGPLAGGTDTQYF. As DNA, the CDR3 is TGTGCCAGTCACGGCCCTCTTGCGGGAGGCACAGATACGCAGTATTTT.

This clone was found a few times. CDR3 amino acids: CASSIGADYEQYF. In DNA, the CDR3 is TGTGCCAGTAGTATTGGGGCAGACTACGAGCAGTACTTC. The chain has TRBV19 and TRBJ2-7; tentatively, D is TRBD1 (5 bases). Trimming took off 3 bases at V and 3 bases at J, with 9 bases between the two ends. The CDR3 has 13 amino acids. Germline lookup yields CDR1 LNHDA and CDR2 SQIVND (reference sequence).

CDR3 sequence reads: CASSLSDRSEADGYTF. CDR3 bases: TGTGCCAGCAGCTTATCCGACAGGTCAGAAGCCGATGGCTACACCTTC. The rearrangement uses TRBV7-9 and TRBJ1-2, with D possibly matching TRBD1 (6 bases). Germline V gene data show CDR1 as SEHNR and CDR2 as FQNEAQ (reference sequence). There are 16 residues in the CDR3. V was shortened by 2 bases and J by 6 bases, with 19 bases between the two germline ends.

The chain combines TRBV28 with TRBJ2-3; D not resolved. The CDR3 totals 12 residues. Trimming took off 2 bases at V and 4 bases at J, with 4 bases between the two ends. Germline V CDR1 and CDR2: MDHEN, SYDVKM. CDR3 in amino acids: CASSLVADTQYF. The CDR3 coding sequence is TGTGCCAGCAGTTTAGTCGCAGATACGCAGTATTTT. Full variable domain (outside the CDR3, taken from reference TRBV28 and TRBJ2-3): DVKVTQSSRYLVKRTGEKVFLECVQDMDHENMFWYRQDPGLGLRLIYFSYDVKMKEKGDIPEGYSVSREKKERFSLILESASTNQTSMYLCASSLVADTQYFGPGTRLTVL.

CDR3: CASSLEAAPNSGANVLTF. CDR3 sequence (DNA): TGTGCCAGCAGCTTAGAGGCGGCACCCAACTCTGGGGCCAACGTCCTGACTTTC. The chain joins TRBV7-8 to TRBJ2-6, with D hard to call. The CDR3 is 18 residues long. Germline V CDR1 and CDR2: SGHVS, FQNEAQ. Between the trimmed V and J ends, which lost 1 base and 0 bases, there was a span of 13 bases.

The chain has TRBV19 and TRBJ1-6, with D possibly matching TRBD1 (6 bases). V was cut by 3 bases and J by 0 bases, with 12 bases left in between. Germline CDR1 LNHDA, CDR2 SQIVND (reference sequence). This CDR3 is 17 amino acids long. The CDR3 bases are TGTGCCAGTAGTATCCAGGGGAAGAGCTCCTATAATTCACCCCTCCACTTT. Translating gives CASSIQGKSSYNSPLHF.

The rearrangement uses TRBV5-4 and TRBJ1-4; D is unclear. The CDR3 runs to 14 residues. Trimming took off 2 bases at V and 7 bases at J, with 12 bases between the two ends. Germline V CDR1 and CDR2: SGHNT, YYREEE (reference sequence). CDR3: CASSFDLLVEKLFF. The CDR3 DNA follows: TGTGCCAGCAGCTTTGATCTTCTAGTTGAAAAACTGTTTTTT.

V is TRBV7-9 and J is TRBJ2-2; tentative D call: TRBD2 (5 bases). Trimming took off 4 bases at V and 1 base at J, with 10 bases between the two ends. In germline, CDR1 is SEHNR, CDR2 FQNEAQ (reference sequence). The length of the CDR3 is 15 residues. CDR3 nucleotide sequence: TGTGCCAGCAGCTGGCCCCGGGGGAACACCGGGGAGCTGTTTTTT. It encodes CASSWPRGNTGELFF.

Here the CDR3 DNA reads TGCGCCAGCAGTGGACTAGCGGGAGGAGAGACCCAGTACTTC. Residues: CASSGLAGGETQYF. The chain employs TRBV10-2 and TRBJ2-5; 13 nucleotides match TRBD2. The junction had 0 bases not matched to a gene; V was cut back by 4 bases and J by 4 bases. The CDR3 extends over 14 amino acids. Germline CDR1 and CDR2: WSHSY and SAAADI.

This clone was detected only once. The chain carries TRBV5-1 and TRBJ2-3; D ambiguous. V shed 6 bases and J shed 2 bases, with 13 bases lying between them. Germline values: CDR1 SGHRS, CDR2 YFSETQ. The CDR3 runs to 14 residues. CDR3 sequence (DNA): TGCGCCAGCACCCGGGCCCCCTCCACAGATACGCAGTATTTT. Amino acid sequence: CASTRAPSTDTQYF.

The chain employs TRBV7-2 and TRBJ2-3, with D unresolved. Germline V gene data show CDR1 as SGHTA and CDR2 as FQGNSA. The ends were cut back, 2 bases at V and 2 bases at J, with 8 bases in the middle. The CDR3 length is 14 residues. The CDR3 bases are TGTGCCAGCAGCTTATATTTAGACACAGATACGCAGTATTTT. Translation: CASSLYLDTDTQYF.

J is TRBJ2-5 and V is TRBV7-2, with no clear D. With 1 base removed from V and 13 bases from J, the gap between germline ends came to 13 bases. CDR1 and CDR2 from the germline V gene are SGHTA and FQGNSA. The CDR3 has 12 residues. The CDR3 loop reads CASSLELGRRYF. The CDR3 DNA sequence: TGTGCCAGCAGCTTAGAGCTCGGGCGACGGTACTTC.

The genes are TRBV27 and TRBJ1-6, with TRBD1 matching over 10 bases. V trimming: 2 bases; J trimming: 7 bases; junction bases outside the gene matches: 8. Per germline, CDR1 MNHEY and CDR2 SMNVEV (reference sequence). The CDR3 is 17 residues long. CDR3 sequence: CASSLSIGDRGNSPLHF. CDR3 DNA: TGTGCCAGCAGTTTAAGCATAGGGGACAGGGGCAATTCACCCCTCCACTTT.

The chain links TRBV9 to TRBJ1-4, with a tentative D call TRBD1 (5 bases). Germline V lookup: CDR1 SGDLS, CDR2 YYNGEE. The CDR3 totals 15 residues. Trimming removed 3 bases at V and 3 bases at J, with 12 bases between. This chain's CDR3 is CASSDPTEPNEKLFF. CDR3 sequence (DNA): TGTGCCAGCAGCGACCCGACAGAACCTAATGAAAAACTGTTTTTT.

The J gene is TRBJ2-7, the V gene TRBV7-2; 10 bases are a match to TRBD2. This CDR3 region has 15 residues. V was clipped by 6 bases and J by 4 bases; unmatched bases: 9. The germline CDR1 and CDR2 sequences are SGHTA and FQGNSA. The DNA of the CDR3 is TGTGCCAGCAGTTTTAGCCTAGCGGGAGTATACGAGCAGTACTTC. Translating gives CASSFSLAGVYEQYF.

The chain is built from TRBV6-5 and TRBJ2-1; 7 positions agree with TRBD2. After removal of 1 base from V and 6 bases from J, the junction contained 3 bases not matched to a gene. The CDR3 contains 14 residues. CDR1 is MNHEY, CDR2 SVGAGI, per germline. The CDR3 is CASSYFSSGNEQFF. The CDR3 region has the DNA TGTGCCAGCAGTTACTTCTCTAGCGGCAATGAGCAGTTCTTC.

The chain combines TRBV7-6 with TRBJ1-3; D is uncertain. The CDR3 is 16 residues long. Germline CDR1 and CDR2: SGHVS and FNYEAQ. V was cut by 0 bases and J by 0 bases, with 9 bases left in between. CDR3 sequence (DNA): TGTGCCAGCAGCTTAGCGCGATCCCTCTCTGGAAACACCATATATTTT. Translating gives CASSLARSLSGNTIYF.

The V gene is TRBV2, the J gene TRBJ1-5, with 7 bases identical to TRBD1. V lost 6 bases and J lost 3; bases outside the gene matches: 5. The CDR3 consists of 14 residues. The germline gives CDR1 SNHLY, CDR2 FYNNEI. CDR3 DNA sequence: TGTGCCAGCAGCGAGACAGGGTCCAATCAGCCCCAGCATTTT. It encodes CASSETGSNQPQHF.

The rearrangement links TRBV27 to TRBJ2-3; D possibly matches TRBD1 or TRBD2 (6 bases each). This CDR3 spans 15 amino acids. Trimming took off 1 base at V and 2 bases at J, with 10 bases between the two ends. Per the germline V gene, CDR1 is MNHEY and CDR2 is SMNVEV (reference sequence). Here the CDR3 reads CASSLWGDNTDTQYF. The CDR3 coding sequence is TGTGCCAGCAGTTTATGGGGGGACAACACAGATACGCAGTATTTT.